This T cell receptor beta chain stems from a study of shared clonotypes between healthy human individuals. Whole-study findings and limits: Among the subsets, naive ones generally showed larger estimated richness than memory ones.

Sequencing used immunoSEQ multiplex PCR; TCRdb keeps in-frame clones, though not all of them. The top ten clones hold less than 1.5% of a sample with some 1 million clones, 65% to 80% of them seen once. Recent vaccinations or acute infections were absent in the healthy HIV-negative adult donors. CD4+ cells were split into CD45RA+ naive and CD45RA-negative memory subsets. In regard to this clone: The antigen is undetermined.

The V and J ends lost 4 bases and 5 bases, in that order; junction bases with no gene match: 7. CDR1 and CDR2 from the germline V gene are SGHAT and FQNNGV. The CDR3 has 16 amino acids. Specimen: memory CD4+ T cells sorted from blood. The subset was: CD45RA-negative fraction. This clonotype originated in a man younger than 35 in good health. The chain is built from TRBV11-2 and TRBJ2-7; TRBD2 aligns across 14 bases. The CDR3 bases are TGTGCCAGCAGCTCCCCGACTAGCGGGAGGGTGAACGAGCAGTACTTC. It specifies CASSSPTSGRVNEQYF. Combining the CDR3 with reference TRBV11-2 and TRBJ2-7 gives the whole variable domain EAGVAQSPRYKIIEKRQSVAFWCNPISGHATLYWYQQILGQGPKLLIQFQNNGVVDDSQLPKDRFSAERLKGVDSTLKIQPAKLEDSAVYLCASSSPTSGRVNEQYFGPGTRLTVT.